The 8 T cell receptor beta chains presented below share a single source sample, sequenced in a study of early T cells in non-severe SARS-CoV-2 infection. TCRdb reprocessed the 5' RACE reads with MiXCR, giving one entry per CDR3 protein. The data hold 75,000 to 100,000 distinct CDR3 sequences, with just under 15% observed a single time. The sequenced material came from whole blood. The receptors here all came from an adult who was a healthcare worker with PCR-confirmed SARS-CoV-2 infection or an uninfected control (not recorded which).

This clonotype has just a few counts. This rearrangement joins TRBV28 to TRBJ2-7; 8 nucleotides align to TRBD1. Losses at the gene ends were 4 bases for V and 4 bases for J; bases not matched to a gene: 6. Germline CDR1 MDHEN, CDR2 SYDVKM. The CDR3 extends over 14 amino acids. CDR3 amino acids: CASSSAGQGYEQYF. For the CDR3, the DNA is TGTGCCAGCAGTTCTGCAGGACAGGGTTACGAGCAGTACTTC.

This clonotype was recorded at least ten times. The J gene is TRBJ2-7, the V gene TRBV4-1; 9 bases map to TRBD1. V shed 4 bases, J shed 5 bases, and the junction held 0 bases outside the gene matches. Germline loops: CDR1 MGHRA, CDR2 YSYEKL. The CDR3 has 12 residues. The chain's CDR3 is CASSRTGDEQYF. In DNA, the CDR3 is TGCGCCAGCAGCCGGACAGGGGACGAGCAGTACTTC.

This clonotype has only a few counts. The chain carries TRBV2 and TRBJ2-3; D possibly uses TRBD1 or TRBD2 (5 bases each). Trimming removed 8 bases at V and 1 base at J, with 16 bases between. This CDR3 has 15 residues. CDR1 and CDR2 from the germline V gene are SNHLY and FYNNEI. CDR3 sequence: CASWGTAGGTDTQYF. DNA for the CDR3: TGTGCCAGCTGGGGGACCGCCGGAGGCACAGATACGCAGTATTTT.

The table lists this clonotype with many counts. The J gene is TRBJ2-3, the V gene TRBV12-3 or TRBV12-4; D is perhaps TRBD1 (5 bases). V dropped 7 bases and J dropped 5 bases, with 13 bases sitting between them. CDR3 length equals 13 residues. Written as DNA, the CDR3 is TGTGCCAGCACCCTCACTACAGGAGATACGCAGTATTTT. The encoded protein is CASTLTTGDTQYF.

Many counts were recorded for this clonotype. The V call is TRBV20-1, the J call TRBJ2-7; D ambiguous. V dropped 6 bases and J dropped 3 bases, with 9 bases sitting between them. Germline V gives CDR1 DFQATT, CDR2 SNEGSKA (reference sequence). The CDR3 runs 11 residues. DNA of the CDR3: TGCAGTGCAACTGACAACTACGAGCAGTACTTC. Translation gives CSATDNYEQYF.

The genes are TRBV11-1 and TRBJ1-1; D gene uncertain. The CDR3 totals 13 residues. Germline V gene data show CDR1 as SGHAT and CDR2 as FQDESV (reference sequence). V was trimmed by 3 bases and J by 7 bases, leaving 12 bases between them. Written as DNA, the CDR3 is TGTGCCAGCAGCTTTCGGACGGGAGGTGAAGCTTTCTTT. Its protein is CASSFRTGGEAFF.

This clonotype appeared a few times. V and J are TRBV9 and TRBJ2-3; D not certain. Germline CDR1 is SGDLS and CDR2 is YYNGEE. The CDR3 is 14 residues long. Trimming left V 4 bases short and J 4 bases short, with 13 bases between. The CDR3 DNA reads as TGTGCCAGCAGCCCATCTCCGGCGCCAGATACGCAGTATTTT. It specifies CASSPSPAPDTQYF.

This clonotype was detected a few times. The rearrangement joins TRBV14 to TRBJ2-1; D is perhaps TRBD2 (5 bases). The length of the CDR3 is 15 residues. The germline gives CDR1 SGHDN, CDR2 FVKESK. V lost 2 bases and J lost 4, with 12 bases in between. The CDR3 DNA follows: TGTGCCAGCAGCCAAAGGCGGGCCTTTTACAATGAGCAGTTCTTC. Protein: CASSQRRAFYNEQFF.